This is a list of T cell receptor beta chains from one sample in a study of T cell responses to AZD1222 COVID-19 vaccine. Sequenced by immunoSEQ multiplex PCR; TCRdb stores in-frame clones only, minus some. This sample has about 150,000 clones, with around nine tenths found just once. The source material was peripheral blood, sampled on day 0 of AZD1222 vaccination. These receptors were taken from an adult in good health. Each CDR3 is given with its conserved first and last residue. Fields, in order: J gene, V gene, CDR3 length, clone size, D gene, CDR3 protein, CDR3 DNA. A D gene is named only where the DNA matches it firmly. Clone size is shown for a subset of rows, as once, few, many or a class of expanded clone.

j_call: TRBJ2-3; v_call: TRBV10-3; cdr3_length: 15; clone_size: -; d_call: TRBD2; cdr3_aa: CAISATLAGADTQYF; cdr3_nt: TGTGCCATCAGTGCCACACTAGCGGGAGCAGATACGCAGTATTTT
j_call: TRBJ1-2; v_call: TRBV2; cdr3_length: 15; clone_size: -; d_call: -; cdr3_aa: CASSERQPVNYGYTF; cdr3_nt: TGTGCCAGCAGTGAGAGGCAGCCAGTTAACTATGGCTACACCTTC
j_call: TRBJ2-7; v_call: TRBV19; cdr3_length: 17; clone_size: -; d_call: TRBD1; cdr3_aa: CASSTASGGRHHYEQYF; cdr3_nt: TGTGCCAGTAGTACAGCGTCAGGGGGCCGACATCACTACGAGCAGTACTTC
j_call: TRBJ2-7; v_call: TRBV10-3; cdr3_length: 19; clone_size: -; d_call: TRBD2; cdr3_aa: CAISDPGLASEEDTYEQYF; cdr3_nt: TGTGCCATCAGTGACCCGGGACTAGCGTCCGAGGAGGACACCTACGAGCAGTACTTC
j_call: TRBJ2-5; v_call: TRBV15; cdr3_length: 17; clone_size: -; d_call: TRBD2; cdr3_aa: CATSYHIAGGPGETQYF; cdr3_nt: TGTGCCACCAGCTACCACATAGCGGGAGGGCCTGGAGAGACCCAGTACTTC
j_call: TRBJ2-1; v_call: TRBV6-4; cdr3_length: 15; clone_size: -; d_call: -; cdr3_aa: CASSDSSASTNEQFF; cdr3_nt: TGTGCCAGCAGTGACTCTTCGGCTAGCACCAATGAGCAGTTCTTC
j_call: TRBJ1-2; v_call: TRBV10-3; cdr3_length: 16; clone_size: -; d_call: TRBD1; cdr3_aa: CAIRPGTGGPNYGYTF; cdr3_nt: TGTGCCATCAGGCCCGGGACAGGGGGACCTAACTATGGCTACACCTTC
j_call: TRBJ2-3; v_call: TRBV6-2/TRBV6-3; cdr3_length: 15; clone_size: -; d_call: -; cdr3_aa: CASSYLGGSSDTQYF; cdr3_nt: TGTGCCAGCAGTTACTTGGGCGGAAGTTCAGATACGCAGTATTTT
j_call: TRBJ2-5; v_call: TRBV2; cdr3_length: 16; clone_size: -; d_call: TRBD1; cdr3_aa: CASSEGGTGLGETQYF; cdr3_nt: TGTGCCAGCAGTGAAGGGGGGACAGGGCTAGGAGAGACCCAGTACTTC
j_call: TRBJ2-7; v_call: TRBV11-2; cdr3_length: 16; clone_size: -; d_call: -; cdr3_aa: CASSLNGQENSYEQYF; cdr3_nt: TGTGCCAGCAGCTTAAACGGTCAAGAAAACTCCTACGAGCAGTACTTC
j_call: TRBJ1-3; v_call: TRBV12-1; cdr3_length: 18; clone_size: -; d_call: -; cdr3_aa: CASSFVRQGTISGNTIYF; cdr3_nt: TGTGCCAGCAGCTTTGTTCGACAGGGAACTATCTCTGGAAACACCATATATTTT
j_call: TRBJ1-2; v_call: TRBV18; cdr3_length: 15; clone_size: few; d_call: TRBD1; cdr3_aa: CASSHNRGDNYGYTF; cdr3_nt: TGTGCCAGCTCACATAACAGGGGGGACAACTATGGCTACACCTTC
j_call: TRBJ2-7; v_call: TRBV20-1; cdr3_length: 12; clone_size: -; d_call: -; cdr3_aa: CSASGDSYEQYF; cdr3_nt: TGCAGTGCTAGTGGCGACTCCTACGAGCAGTACTTC
j_call: TRBJ2-7; v_call: TRBV5-6; cdr3_length: 17; clone_size: -; d_call: TRBD2; cdr3_aa: CASSLVGTSGRYYEQYF; cdr3_nt: TGTGCCAGCAGCTTGGTGGGGACTAGCGGGAGGTATTACGAGCAGTACTTC
j_call: TRBJ2-3; v_call: TRBV19; cdr3_length: 13; clone_size: -; d_call: -; cdr3_aa: CASSVQGGDTQYF; cdr3_nt: TGTGCCAGTAGTGTGCAGGGGGGGGATACGCAGTATTTT
j_call: TRBJ2-4; v_call: TRBV29-1; cdr3_length: 11; clone_size: -; d_call: -; cdr3_aa: CSVASGSSPYF; cdr3_nt: -
j_call: TRBJ1-2; v_call: TRBV12-5; cdr3_length: 12; clone_size: -; d_call: TRBD1; cdr3_aa: CASGTGGYGYTF; cdr3_nt: TGTGCTAGTGGGACAGGGGGTTATGGCTACACCTTC
j_call: TRBJ1-1; v_call: TRBV6-5; cdr3_length: 14; clone_size: few; d_call: TRBD1; cdr3_aa: CASTMTGLATEAFF; cdr3_nt: TGTGCCAGCACCATGACAGGGCTGGCCACTGAAGCTTTCTTT
j_call: TRBJ2-7; v_call: TRBV16; cdr3_length: 15; clone_size: -; d_call: -; cdr3_aa: CASSHWGTWAYEQYF; cdr3_nt: TGTGCCAGCAGCCACTGGGGGACTTGGGCCTACGAGCAGTACTTC
j_call: TRBJ2-7; v_call: TRBV27; cdr3_length: 15; clone_size: -; d_call: -; cdr3_aa: CASRWGGGNTYEQYF; cdr3_nt: TGTGCCAGCAGGTGGGGTGGGGGCAACACCTACGAGCAGTACTTC
j_call: TRBJ2-1; v_call: TRBV4-3; cdr3_length: 17; clone_size: -; d_call: TRBD1; cdr3_aa: CASSQLDKGALTLEQFF; cdr3_nt: TGCGCCAGCAGCCAACTCGACAAGGGGGCTTTAACACTCGAGCAGTTCTTC
j_call: TRBJ1-6; v_call: TRBV13; cdr3_length: 13; clone_size: -; d_call: TRBD1; cdr3_aa: CASSHRGDSPLHF; cdr3_nt: TGTGCCAGCAGCCACAGGGGAGATTCACCCCTCCACTTT